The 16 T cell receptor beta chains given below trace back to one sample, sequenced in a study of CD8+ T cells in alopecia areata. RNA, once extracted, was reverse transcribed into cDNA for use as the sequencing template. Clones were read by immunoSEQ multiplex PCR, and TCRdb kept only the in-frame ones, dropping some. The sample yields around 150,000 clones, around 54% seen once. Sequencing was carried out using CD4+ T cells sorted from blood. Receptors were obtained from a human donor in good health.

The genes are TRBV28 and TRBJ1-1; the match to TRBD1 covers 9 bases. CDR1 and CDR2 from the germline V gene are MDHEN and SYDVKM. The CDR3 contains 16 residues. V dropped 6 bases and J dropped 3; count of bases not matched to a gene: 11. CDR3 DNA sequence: TGTGCCAGCAGCCTTACAGGGGGCTGGGGATACACTGAAGCTTTCTTT. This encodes CASSLTGGWGYTEAFF.

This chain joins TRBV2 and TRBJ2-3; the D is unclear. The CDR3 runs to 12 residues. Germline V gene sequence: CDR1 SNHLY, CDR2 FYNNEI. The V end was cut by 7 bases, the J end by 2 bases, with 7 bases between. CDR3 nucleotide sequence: TGTGCCAGCAATAGGGACACAGATACGCAGTATTTT. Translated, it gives CASNRDTDTQYF.

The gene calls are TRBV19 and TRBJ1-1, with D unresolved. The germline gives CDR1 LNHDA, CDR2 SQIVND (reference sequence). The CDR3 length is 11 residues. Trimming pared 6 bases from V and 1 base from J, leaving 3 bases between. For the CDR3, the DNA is TGTGCCAGTAGCCCGAACACTGAAGCTTTCTTT. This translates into CASSPNTEAFF.

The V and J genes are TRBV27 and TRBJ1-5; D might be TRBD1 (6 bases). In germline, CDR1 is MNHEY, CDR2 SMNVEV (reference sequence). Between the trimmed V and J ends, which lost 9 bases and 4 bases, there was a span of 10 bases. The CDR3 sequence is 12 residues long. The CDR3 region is CASRTENQPQHF. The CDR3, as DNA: TGTGCCAGTCGGACAGAGAATCAGCCCCAGCATTTT.

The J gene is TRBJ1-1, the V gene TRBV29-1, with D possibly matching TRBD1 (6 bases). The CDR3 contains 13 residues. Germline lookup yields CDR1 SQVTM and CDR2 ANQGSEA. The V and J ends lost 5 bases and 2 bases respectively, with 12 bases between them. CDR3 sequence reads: CSVRGGLNTEAFF. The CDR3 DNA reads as TGCAGCGTTCGGGGGGGGCTTAACACTGAAGCTTTCTTT.

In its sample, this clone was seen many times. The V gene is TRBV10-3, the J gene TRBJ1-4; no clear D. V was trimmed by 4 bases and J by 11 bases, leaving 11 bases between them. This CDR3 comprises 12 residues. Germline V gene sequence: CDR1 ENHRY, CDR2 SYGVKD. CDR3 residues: CAISVLGEKLFF. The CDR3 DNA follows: TGTGCCATCAGTGTTCTCGGCGAGAAACTGTTTTTT.

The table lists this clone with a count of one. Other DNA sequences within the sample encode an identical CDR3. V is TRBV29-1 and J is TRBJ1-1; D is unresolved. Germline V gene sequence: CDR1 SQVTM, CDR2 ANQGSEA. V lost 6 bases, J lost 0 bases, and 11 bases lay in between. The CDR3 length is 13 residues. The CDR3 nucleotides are TGCAGCGTGGGAGGACGGATGAACACTGAAGCTTTCTTT. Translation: CSVGGRMNTEAFF.

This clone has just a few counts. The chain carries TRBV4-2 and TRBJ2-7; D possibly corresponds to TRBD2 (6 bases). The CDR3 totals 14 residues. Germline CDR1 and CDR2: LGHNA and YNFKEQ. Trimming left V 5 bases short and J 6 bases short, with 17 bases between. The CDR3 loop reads CASSTSVGAGEQYF. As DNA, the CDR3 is TGTGCCAGCAGCACATCTGTTGGAGCGGGCGAGCAGTACTTC.

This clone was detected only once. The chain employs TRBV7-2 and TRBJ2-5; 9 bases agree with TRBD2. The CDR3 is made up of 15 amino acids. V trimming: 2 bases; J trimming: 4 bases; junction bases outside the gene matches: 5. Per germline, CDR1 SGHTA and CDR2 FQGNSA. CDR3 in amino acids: CASSLTSGWGETQYF. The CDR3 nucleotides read TGTGCCAGCAGCTTAACTAGCGGGTGGGGAGAGACCCAGTACTTC.

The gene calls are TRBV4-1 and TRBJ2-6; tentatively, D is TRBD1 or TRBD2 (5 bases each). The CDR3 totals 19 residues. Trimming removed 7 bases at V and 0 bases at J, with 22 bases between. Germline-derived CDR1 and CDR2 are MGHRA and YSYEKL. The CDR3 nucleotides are TGCGCCAGCACCCGGACATTAATCGGGGCGGCCTCTGGGGCCAACGTCCTGACTTTC. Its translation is CASTRTLIGAASGANVLTF.

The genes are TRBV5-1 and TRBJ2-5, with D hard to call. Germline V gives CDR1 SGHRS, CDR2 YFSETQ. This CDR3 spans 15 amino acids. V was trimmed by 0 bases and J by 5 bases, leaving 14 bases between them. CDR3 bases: TGCGCCAGCAGCTTGGCGTTGGGGTCCGCGGAGACCCAGTACTTC. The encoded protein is CASSLALGSAETQYF.

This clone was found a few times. CDR3 residues: CASSRRGTYEQYF. CDR3 bases: TGTGCCAGCAGCCGGCGTGGGACCTACGAGCAGTACTTC. The rearrangement links TRBV7-2 to TRBJ2-7; D is undetermined. Trimming left V 5 bases short and J 2 bases short, with 10 bases between. Germline V CDR1 and CDR2: SGHTA, FQGNSA. The CDR3 loop spans 13 amino acids.

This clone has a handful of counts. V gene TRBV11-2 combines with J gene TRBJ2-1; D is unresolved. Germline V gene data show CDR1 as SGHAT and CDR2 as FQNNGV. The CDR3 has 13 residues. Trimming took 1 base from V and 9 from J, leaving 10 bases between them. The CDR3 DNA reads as TGTGCCAGCAGCTTAGCTGTAGTGGGTGAGCAGTTCTTC. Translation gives CASSLAVVGEQFF.

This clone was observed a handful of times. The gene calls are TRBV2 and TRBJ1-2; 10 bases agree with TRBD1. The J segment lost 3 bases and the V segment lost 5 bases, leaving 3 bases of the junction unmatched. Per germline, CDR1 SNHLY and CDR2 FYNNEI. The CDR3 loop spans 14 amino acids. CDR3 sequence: CASSRDRGDYGYTF. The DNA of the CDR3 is TGTGCCAGCAGTCGGGACAGGGGAGACTATGGCTACACCTTC.

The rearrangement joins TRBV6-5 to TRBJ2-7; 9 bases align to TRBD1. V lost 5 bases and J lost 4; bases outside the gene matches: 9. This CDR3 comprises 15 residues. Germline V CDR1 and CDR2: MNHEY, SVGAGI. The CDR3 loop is CASSLYGTGNYEQYF. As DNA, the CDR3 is TGTGCCAGCAGTCTATACGGGACAGGGAATTACGAGCAGTACTTC.

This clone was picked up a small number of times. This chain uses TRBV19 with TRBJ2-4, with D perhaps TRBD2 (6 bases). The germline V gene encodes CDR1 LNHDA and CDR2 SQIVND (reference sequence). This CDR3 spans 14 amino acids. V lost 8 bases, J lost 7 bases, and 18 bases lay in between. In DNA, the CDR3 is TGTGCCAGTCGGGGGAATACGGGGTCCAACATTCAGTACTTC. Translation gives CASRGNTGSNIQYF.